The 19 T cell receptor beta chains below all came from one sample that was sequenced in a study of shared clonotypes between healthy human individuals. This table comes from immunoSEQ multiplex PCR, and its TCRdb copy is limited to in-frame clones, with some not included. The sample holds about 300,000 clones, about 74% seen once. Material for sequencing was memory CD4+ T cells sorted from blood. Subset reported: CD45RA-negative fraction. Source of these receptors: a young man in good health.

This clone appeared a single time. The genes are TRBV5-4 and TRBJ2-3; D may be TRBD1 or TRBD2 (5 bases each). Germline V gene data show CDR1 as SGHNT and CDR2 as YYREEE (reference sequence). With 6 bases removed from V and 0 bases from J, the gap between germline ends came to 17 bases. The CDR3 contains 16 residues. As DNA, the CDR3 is TGTGCCAGCATCCCTCGGGGCAGCGGTAGCACAGATACGCAGTATTTT. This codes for CASIPRGSGSTDTQYF.

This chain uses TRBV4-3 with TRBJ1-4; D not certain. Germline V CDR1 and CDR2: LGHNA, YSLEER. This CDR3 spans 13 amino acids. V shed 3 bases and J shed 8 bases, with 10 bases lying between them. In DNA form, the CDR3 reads TGCGCCAGCAGCCACGTCCAAGGAGAAAAACTGTTTTTT. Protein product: CASSHVQGEKLFF.

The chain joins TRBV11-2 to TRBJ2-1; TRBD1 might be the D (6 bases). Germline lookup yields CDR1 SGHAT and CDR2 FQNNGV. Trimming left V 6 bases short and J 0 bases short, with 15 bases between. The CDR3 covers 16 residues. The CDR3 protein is CASRPTRGSSYNEQFF. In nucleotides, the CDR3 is TGTGCCAGCAGGCCGACCAGGGGCTCCTCCTACAATGAGCAGTTCTTC.

The DNA of the CDR3 is TGTGCCACCAGCAGAAAGACTAGTACCCAGTACTTC. Translating gives CATSRKTSTQYF. V and J are TRBV15 and TRBJ2-5; a possible D gene is TRBD2 (6 bases). Germline CDR1 LNHNV, CDR2 YYDKDF (reference sequence). The CDR3 length is 12 residues. With 2 bases removed from V and 8 bases from J, the gap between germline ends came to 9 bases.

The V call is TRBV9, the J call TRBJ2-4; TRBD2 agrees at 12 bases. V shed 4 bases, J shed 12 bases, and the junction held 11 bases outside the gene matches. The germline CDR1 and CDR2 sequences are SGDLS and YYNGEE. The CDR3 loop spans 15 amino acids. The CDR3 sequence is CASSPLPLAGGPQYF. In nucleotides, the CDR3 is TGTGCCAGCAGCCCCCTTCCCCTAGCGGGAGGGCCTCAGTACTTC.

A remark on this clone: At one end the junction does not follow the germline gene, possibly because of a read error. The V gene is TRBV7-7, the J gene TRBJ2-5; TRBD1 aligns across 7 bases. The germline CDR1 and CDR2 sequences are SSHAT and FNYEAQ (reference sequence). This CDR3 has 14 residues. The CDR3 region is CASSMTGKQETQYF. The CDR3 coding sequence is TGTGCTAGCAGCATGACAGGGAAACAAGAGACCCAGTACTTC.

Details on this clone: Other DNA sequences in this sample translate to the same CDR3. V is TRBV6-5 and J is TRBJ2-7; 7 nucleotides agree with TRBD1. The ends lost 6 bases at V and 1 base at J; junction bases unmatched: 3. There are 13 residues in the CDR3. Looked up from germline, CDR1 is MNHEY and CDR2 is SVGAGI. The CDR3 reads CASSRQGSYEQYF. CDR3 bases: TGTGCCAGCAGCAGACAGGGATCCTACGAGCAGTACTTC.

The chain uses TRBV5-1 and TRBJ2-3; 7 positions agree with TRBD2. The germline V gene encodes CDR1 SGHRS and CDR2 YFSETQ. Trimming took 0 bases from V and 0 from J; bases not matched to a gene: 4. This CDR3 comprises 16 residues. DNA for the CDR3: TGCGCCAGCAGCTTGGAAGGCGGGGGAAGCACAGATACGCAGTATTTT. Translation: CASSLEGGGSTDTQYF.

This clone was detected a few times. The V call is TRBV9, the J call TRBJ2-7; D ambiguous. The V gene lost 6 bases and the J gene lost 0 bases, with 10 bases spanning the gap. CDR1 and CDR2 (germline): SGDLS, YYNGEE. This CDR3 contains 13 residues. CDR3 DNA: TGTGCCAGCAACTCCGGCAGCTCCTACGAGCAGTACTTC. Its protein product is CASNSGSSYEQYF. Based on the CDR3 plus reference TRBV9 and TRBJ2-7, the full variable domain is DSGVTQTPKHLITATGQRVTLRCSPRSGDLSVYWYQQSLDQGLQFLIQYYNGEERAKGNILERFSAQQFPDLHSELNLSSLELGDSALYFCASNSGSSYEQYFGPGTRLTVT.

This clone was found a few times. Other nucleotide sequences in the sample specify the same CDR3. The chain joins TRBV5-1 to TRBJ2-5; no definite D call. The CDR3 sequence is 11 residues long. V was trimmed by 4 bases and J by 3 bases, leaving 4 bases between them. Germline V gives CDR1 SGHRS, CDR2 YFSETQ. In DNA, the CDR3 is TGCGCCAGCAGCGTTAAAGAGACCCAGTACTTC. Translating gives CASSVKETQYF.

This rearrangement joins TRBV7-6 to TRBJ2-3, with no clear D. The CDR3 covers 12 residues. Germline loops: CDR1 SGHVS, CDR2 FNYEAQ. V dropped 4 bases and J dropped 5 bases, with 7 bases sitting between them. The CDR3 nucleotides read TGTGCCAGCAGCTCTCCGGGAGATACGCAGTATTTT. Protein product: CASSSPGDTQYF.

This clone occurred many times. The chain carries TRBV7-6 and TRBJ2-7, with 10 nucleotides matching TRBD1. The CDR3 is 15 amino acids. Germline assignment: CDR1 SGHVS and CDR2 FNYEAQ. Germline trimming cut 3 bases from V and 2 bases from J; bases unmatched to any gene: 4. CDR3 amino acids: CASSFQTGGTYEQYF. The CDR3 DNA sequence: TGTGCCAGCAGCTTTCAGACAGGGGGCACCTACGAGCAGTACTTC. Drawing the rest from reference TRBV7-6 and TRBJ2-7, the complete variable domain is GAGVSQSPRYKVTKRGQDVALRCDPISGHVSLYWYRQALGQGPEFLTYFNYEAQQDKSGLPNDRFSAERPEGSISTLTIQRTEQRDSAMYRCASSFQTGGTYEQYFGPGTRLTVT.

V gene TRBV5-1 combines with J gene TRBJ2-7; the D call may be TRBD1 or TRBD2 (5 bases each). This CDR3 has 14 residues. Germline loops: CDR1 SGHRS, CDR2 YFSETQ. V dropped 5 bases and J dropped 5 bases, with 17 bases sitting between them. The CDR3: CASRMRMGPNEQYF. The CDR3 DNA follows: TGCGCCAGCAGAATGCGGATGGGACCTAACGAGCAGTACTTC.

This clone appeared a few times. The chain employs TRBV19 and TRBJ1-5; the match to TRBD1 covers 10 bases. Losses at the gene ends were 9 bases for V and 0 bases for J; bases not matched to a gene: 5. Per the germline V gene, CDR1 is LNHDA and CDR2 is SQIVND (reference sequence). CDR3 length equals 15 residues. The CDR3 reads CASTGTGVSNQPQHF. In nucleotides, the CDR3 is TGTGCCAGCACCGGGACAGGGGTTAGCAATCAGCCCCAGCATTTT.

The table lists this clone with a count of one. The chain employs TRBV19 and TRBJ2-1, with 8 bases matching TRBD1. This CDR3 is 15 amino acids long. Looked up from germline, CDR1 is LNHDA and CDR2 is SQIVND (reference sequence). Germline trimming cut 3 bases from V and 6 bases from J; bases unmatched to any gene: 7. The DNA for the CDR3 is TGTGCCAGTAGTATGGCCTTCAGGGGGCCCAATGAGCAGTTCTTC. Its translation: CASSMAFRGPNEQFF.

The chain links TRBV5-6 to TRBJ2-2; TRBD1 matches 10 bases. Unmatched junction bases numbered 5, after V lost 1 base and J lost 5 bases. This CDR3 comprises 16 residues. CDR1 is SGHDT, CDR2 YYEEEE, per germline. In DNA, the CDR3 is TGTGCCAGCAGCTTGAGGACAGGGGGATATACCGGGGAGCTGTTTTTT. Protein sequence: CASSLRTGGYTGELFF.

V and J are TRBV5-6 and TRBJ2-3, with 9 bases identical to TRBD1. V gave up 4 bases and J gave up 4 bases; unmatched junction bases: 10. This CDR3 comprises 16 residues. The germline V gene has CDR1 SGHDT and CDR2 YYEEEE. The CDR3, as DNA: TGTGCCAGCAGCACCCTAGGACAGGGGTTGGCAGATACGCAGTATTTT. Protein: CASSTLGQGLADTQYF.

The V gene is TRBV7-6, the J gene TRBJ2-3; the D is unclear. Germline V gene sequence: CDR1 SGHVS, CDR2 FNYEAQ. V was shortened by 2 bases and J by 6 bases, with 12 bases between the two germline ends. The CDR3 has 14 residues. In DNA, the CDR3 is TGTGCCAGCAGCTTAAGTCCTACCCAGGATACGCAGTATTTT. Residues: CASSLSPTQDTQYF. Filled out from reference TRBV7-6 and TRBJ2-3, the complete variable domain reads GAGVSQSPRYKVTKRGQDVALRCDPISGHVSLYWYRQALGQGPEFLTYFNYEAQQDKSGLPNDRFSAERPEGSISTLTIQRTEQRDSAMYRCASSLSPTQDTQYFGPGTRLTVL.

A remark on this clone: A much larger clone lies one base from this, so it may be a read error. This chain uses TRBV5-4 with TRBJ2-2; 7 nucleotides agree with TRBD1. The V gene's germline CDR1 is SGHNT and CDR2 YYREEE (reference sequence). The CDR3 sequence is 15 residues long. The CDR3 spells CVSSQGGRGTGELFF. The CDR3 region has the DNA TGTGTCAGCAGCCAAGGGGGCCGGGGCACCGGGGAGCTGTTTTTT.